Following are 25 T cell receptor beta chains from one sample sequenced in a study of T cells expressing NK-cell markers. TCRdb derives one entry per CDR3 protein from the 5' RACE reads, leaving out DNA. The sample has some 110,000 distinct CDR3 sequences; the top ten hold approximately 17%. Sequenced input: blood T cells: a sorted CD56 or NKG2C T cell subset, CD4+ or CD8+ T cells, or bulk PBMC T cells (not recorded which). The receptors shown here come from a woman aged 18 to 69 in good health.

V usage is TRBV9 and J usage is TRBJ2-7; the TCRdb D gene call, TRBD1, has no DNA to confirm it. CDR3 length: 14 residues. CDR1 is SGDLS and CDR2 is YYNGEE in the germline V gene. The CDR3 sequence: CASSDGTAAYEQYF.

The chain uses TRBV20-1 and TRBJ2-3; TCRdb proposes TRBD1, but this gene call is untestable without DNA. Germline CDR1 and CDR2: DFQATT and SNEGSKA (reference sequence). The CDR3 is 17 amino acids. CDR3 loop: CSAAINPVGTGYDTQYF.

V gene TRBV13 combines with J gene TRBJ2-1; TCRdb names TRBD2, which stays unverified in the absence of DNA. This CDR3 comprises 17 residues. Germline assignment: CDR1 PRHDT and CDR2 FYEKMQ (reference sequence). The CDR3 is CASSLGPPSGGYNEQFF.

V gene TRBV6-5 combines with J gene TRBJ1-1; lacking DNA, the TRBD1 call made by TCRdb goes unchecked. In germline, CDR1 is MNHEY, CDR2 SVGAGI. The CDR3 is made up of 16 amino acids. This CDR3 is CASSYADWGGNTEAFF.

The chain links TRBV18 to TRBJ2-3; absent DNA, TCRdb's TRBD1 call cannot be checked. The CDR3 loop spans 18 amino acids. Germline values: CDR1 KGHSH, CDR2 LQKENI. CDR3 in amino acids: CASSPTPGSEANTDTQYF.

The chain recombines TRBV4-3 with TRBJ2-3. Germline values: CDR1 LGHNA, CDR2 YSLEER. This CDR3 spans 13 amino acids. The CDR3 reads CASSQASTDTQYF.

The rearrangement uses TRBV5-1 and TRBJ2-1. Germline loops: CDR1 SGHRS, CDR2 YFSETQ. The CDR3 sequence is 11 residues long. CDR3 in amino acids: CASSENDEQFF.

The chain uses TRBV4-3 and TRBJ1-1. The CDR3 is 14 amino acids. Germline V CDR1 and CDR2: LGHNA, YSLEER. CDR3 protein: CASSQDLGVTEAFF.

The chain couples TRBV7-9 to TRBJ2-2. The CDR3 is made up of 15 amino acids. Germline loops: CDR1 SEHNR, CDR2 FQNEAQ (reference sequence). The CDR3 loop reads CASSLASGSTGELFF.

V usage is TRBV2 and J usage is TRBJ2-1. The CDR3 totals 14 residues. In germline, CDR1 is SNHLY, CDR2 FYNNEI. The CDR3 spells CASSSAESYNEQFF.

The chain recombines TRBV25-1 with TRBJ2-1; the TCRdb call, TRBD2, lacks DNA for checking. CDR1 and CDR2 (germline): MGHDK, SYGVNS. The CDR3 runs to 13 residues. CDR3 region: CASSPAGDNEQFF.

V usage is TRBV10-2 and J usage is TRBJ2-5; no DNA is available, so the TRBD1 call from TCRdb remains unchecked. Germline CDR1 reads WSHSY; CDR2 reads SAAADI. CDR3 length equals 14 residues. This CDR3 is CASTLEGGSETQYF.

The V and J genes are TRBV7-9 and TRBJ2-7; checking the TCRdb D call of TRBD2 is not possible without DNA. Germline CDR1 reads SEHNR; CDR2 reads FQNEAQ (reference sequence). The CDR3 contains 14 residues. CDR3 loop: CASSFGPFGDEQYF. Complete variable domain (other parts from reference TRBV7-9 and TRBJ2-7): DTGVSQNPRHKITKRGQNVTFRCDPISEHNRLYWYRQTLGQGPEFLTYFQNEAQLEKSRLLSDRFSAERPKGSFSTLEIQRTEQGDSAMYLCASSFGPFGDEQYFGPGTRLTVT.

This chain links TRBV29-1 with TRBJ2-1; TCRdb returns TRBD1, unconfirmable since there is no DNA. This CDR3 comprises 13 residues. Germline V gives CDR1 SQVTM, CDR2 ANQGSEA. CDR3 in amino acids: CSVGLSSYNEQFF.

CDR3 region: CASSRNEKLFF. This sequence joins TRBV7-9 and TRBJ1-4. There are 11 residues in the CDR3. Looked up from germline, CDR1 is SEHNR and CDR2 is FQNEAQ (reference sequence). Based on the CDR3 plus reference TRBV7-9 and TRBJ1-4, the full variable domain is DTGVSQNPRHKITKRGQNVTFRCDPISEHNRLYWYRQTLGQGPEFLTYFQNEAQLEKSRLLSDRFSAERPKGSFSTLEIQRTEQGDSAMYLCASSRNEKLFFGSGTQLSVL.

This chain connects TRBV28 to TRBJ2-2; TCRdb outputs TRBD2, but without DNA this stays unchecked. The length of the CDR3 is 13 residues. Germline V CDR1 and CDR2: MDHEN, SYDVKM. The CDR3 spells CASSFPLPGELFF.

The chain combines TRBV12-3 or TRBV12-4 with TRBJ2-3. The CDR3 covers 14 residues. The CDR3 spells CASSLGSSTDTQYF.

The rearrangement links TRBV5-4 to TRBJ2-1; TCRdb's assignment of TRBD2 cannot be checked, as there is no DNA. CDR3 size: 13 residues. CDR1 is SGHNT and CDR2 is YYREEE in the germline V gene (reference sequence). This CDR3 is CASSAASSGAQFF.

J is TRBJ2-5 and V is TRBV6-1; checking the TCRdb D call of TRBD2 is not possible without DNA. The germline V gene has CDR1 MNHNS and CDR2 SASEGT. The CDR3 is made up of 16 amino acids. CDR3 region: CASSEWPTALQETQYF.

The genes are TRBV7-9 and TRBJ1-1; TCRdb proposes TRBD1, but this gene call is untestable without DNA. The CDR3 runs 12 residues. The germline gives CDR1 SEHNR, CDR2 FQNEAQ (reference sequence). The CDR3 reads CASSFGGAEAFF.

The V gene is TRBV29-1, the J gene TRBJ2-1; with no DNA, the TCRdb D assignment of TRBD2 cannot be verified. The germline CDR1 and CDR2 sequences are SQVTM and ANQGSEA. This CDR3 spans 17 amino acids. The CDR3 reads CSAFVQRAGVRYNEQFF.

This chain connects TRBV7-9 to TRBJ2-5; absent DNA, TCRdb's TRBD2 call cannot be checked. The CDR3 is 17 residues long. CDR1 SEHNR and CDR2 FQNEAQ come from the germline V gene (reference sequence). The CDR3 loop reads CASSFPELDYLQETQYF.

The rearrangement joins TRBV28 to TRBJ2-1; TCRdb reports TRBD1, a call that lacks DNA to check it against. The length of the CDR3 is 19 residues. The germline CDR1 and CDR2 sequences are MDHEN and SYDVKM. CDR3: CASSLPTEGNFGAYNEQFF.

The chain links TRBV5-1 to TRBJ2-1; checking the TCRdb D call of TRBD1 is not possible without DNA. This CDR3 region has 16 residues. Germline CDR1 reads SGHRS; CDR2 reads YFSETQ. CDR3 sequence: CASSNRTGFSYNEQFF. Drawing the rest from reference TRBV5-1 and TRBJ2-1, the complete variable domain is KAGVTQTPRYLIKTRGQQVTLSCSPISGHRSVSWYQQTPGQGLQFLFEYFSETQRNKGNFPGRFSGRQFSNSRSEMNVSTLELGDSALYLCASSNRTGFSYNEQFFGPGTRLTVL.

This chain joins TRBV12-3 or TRBV12-4 and TRBJ2-7. The CDR3 loop spans 14 amino acids. The CDR3 spells CASSPTVPTFEQYF.